The clone carrying this TCR beta chain was counted a few times. Its antigen is still unknown. The data were taken from a study of vaccination effects on CD4 cells after COVID-19. Study findings and constraints: Substantial clonal contraction characterized both infection- and vaccine-induced clones late after vaccination.

CDR1 SNHLY and CDR2 FYNNEI come from the germline V gene. Trimming stripped 5 bases from V and 2 bases from J, with 9 bases between. The CDR3 is made up of 13 amino acids. The repertoire was sequenced with immunoSEQ multiplex PCR; TCRdb's copy has only in-frame clones and lacks some. The table shows fewer than 65,000 clones, with roughly 75% occurring only once. ViraFEST assay sequencing came after antigen-specific CD4+ T cells were expanded with viral peptide pools. Isolation of CD4+ T cells took place after approximately 10 days of culture. No vaccinee had earlier SARS-CoV-2 infection, and nucleocapsid antibodies were negative. Both day 3 and day 7 saw half the medium replaced with IL-2 medium.

The chain uses TRBV2 and TRBJ1-2; unclear D gene. The sequence came from a human donor who received a COVID-19 vaccine. The sample here was CD4+ T cells from PBMCs cultured with HCoV-OC43 spike peptides, taken before COVID-19 vaccination. Described subset: HCoV-OC43 spike overlapping peptide pool stimulation. In nucleotides, the CDR3 is TGTGCCAGCAGTAGCGGTTACAACTATGGCTACACCTTC. Its translation: CASSSGYNYGYTF.